The rows below give T cell receptor beta chains drawn from one sample of a study of T cell responses to AZD1222 COVID-19 vaccine. TCRdb's table, derived via immunoSEQ multiplex PCR, lists solely in-frame clones and lacks some. The sample holds about 67,000 clones; around 84% are singletons and the top ten take about 20%. The sequenced sample was peripheral blood, obtained on day 0 of AZD1222 vaccination. The origin of the receptors is an adult in good health. Each CDR3 is given with its conserved first and last residue. A D gene is named only where the DNA matches it firmly. Clone size appears in some rows only: once, few, many, or a class for an expanded clone.

abundance	v_gene	j_gene	d_gene	CDR3nt	CDR3aa
NA	TRBV2	TRBJ2-1	NA	TGTGCCAGCAGAGGTGAGCAGTTCTTC	CASRGEQFF
NA	TRBV14	TRBJ2-5	TRBD2	TGTGCCAGCAGCCAAGAGGCGGGAGTATATGAGACCCAGTACTTC	CASSQEAGVYETQYF
NA	TRBV5-4	TRBJ2-7	TRBD2	TGTGCCAGCAGCATCGGACTAGCGGGGAGTTTCGAGCAGTACTTC	CASSIGLAGSFEQYF
NA	TRBV27	TRBJ1-1	NA	TGTGCCAGCAGTTCTAAAAACACTGAAGCTTTCTTT	CASSSKNTEAFF
NA	TRBV5-1	TRBJ2-7	TRBD2	TGCGCCAGCAGCTTGAGCGGGGGGGCCTACGAGCAGTACTTC	CASSLSGGAYEQYF
NA	TRBV18	TRBJ1-6	NA	TGTGCCAGCTCCCGCGTCGGCTCCTATAATTCACCCCTCCACTTT	CASSRVGSYNSPLHF
NA	TRBV7-9	TRBJ1-1	NA	TGTGCCAGCAGCTTGACAGTGAACACTGAAGCTTTCTTT	CASSLTVNTEAFF
NA	TRBV7-9	TRBJ2-3	NA	TGTGCCAGCAGCCCTACTAGCTTCCCAGATACGCAGTATTTT	CASSPTSFPDTQYF
once	TRBV6-5	TRBJ1-2	NA	TGTGCCAGCTCACAGGGATGGAGTGGCTACACCTTC	CASSQGWSGYTF
NA	TRBV30	TRBJ1-3	NA	TGTGCGTCAGGGGAAAGCTTTACTGGAAACACCATATATTTT	CASGESFTGNTIYF
few	TRBV24-1	TRBJ2-7	TRBD1	TGTGCCACCAGTGGCCCGGGACAGGGGTTTAATACGGGCTACGAGCAGTACTTC	CATSGPGQGFNTGYEQYF
NA	TRBV19	TRBJ2-4	TRBD1	TGTGCCAGTAGTGTCGCCGGGACAGGGGGGAACATTCAGTACTTC	CASSVAGTGGNIQYF
NA	TRBV5-6	TRBJ2-5	TRBD2	TGTGCCAGCAGCTGGGGGTTAGCGGGAGGGCCCCGACAAGAGACCCAGTACTTC	CASSWGLAGGPRQETQYF
once	TRBV7-2	TRBJ2-2	NA	TGTGCCAGCAGCCTAATGTCGGGGGCGCGGACCGGGGAGCTGTTTTTT	CASSLMSGARTGELFF
few	TRBV18	TRBJ1-1	NA	TGTGCCAGCTCACCTATTAGGGGAAGCACTGAAGCTTTCTTT	CASSPIRGSTEAFF
NA	TRBV28	TRBJ1-2	TRBD1	TGTGCCAGCAGGCCGGGACAGGGACCCAACTATGGCTACACCTTC	CASRPGQGPNYGYTF
NA	TRBV2	TRBJ2-7	NA	TGTGCCAGCAGTCTCGACAGCTACTACGAGCAGTACTTC	CASSLDSYYEQYF
once	TRBV19	TRBJ2-7	TRBD2	TGTGCCAGTAGTAAGACTAGCGGCTACGAGCAGTACTTC	CASSKTSGYEQYF
NA	TRBV25-1	TRBJ2-5	NA	TGTGCCAGCACGGAGACCCAGTACTTC	CASTETQYF
NA	TRBV18	TRBJ1-1	NA	TGTGCCAGCTCACCACGGACGCGGGGCACTGAAGCTTTCTTT	CASSPRTRGTEAFF
NA	TRBV3-1/TRBV3-2	TRBJ1-2	NA	TGTGCCAGCGGAGACCAGGGAACTCCCCATGGCTACACCTTC	CASGDQGTPHGYTF
NA	TRBV4-2	TRBJ2-7	TRBD1	TGTGCCAGCAGCCAAGGGGACAGGGGTACCTACGAGCAGTACTTC	CASSQGDRGTYEQYF
NA	TRBV7-9	TRBJ2-7	TRBD1	TGTGCCAGCAGCTACAGGGGGAGTTACGAGCAGTACTTC	CASSYRGSYEQYF
NA	TRBV7-8	TRBJ2-5	NA	TGTGCCAGCAGCTTAATGTCTTCTGGGGAGACCCAGTACTTC	CASSLMSSGETQYF
NA	TRBV7-3	TRBJ2-3	NA	TGTGCCAGCAGCTTGATGTCGTGGGAAAGCGGGTCCACAGATACGCAGTATTTT	CASSLMSWESGSTDTQYF
NA	TRBV9	TRBJ1-1	TRBD1	TGTGCCAGCAGCGTAAGCTGGGGCAGGGGGCCGAACACTGAAGCTTTCTTT	CASSVSWGRGPNTEAFF
NA	TRBV11-3	TRBJ2-7	NA	TGTGCCAGCAGCTTGGGCAGCTCCTACGAGCAGTACTTC	CASSLGSSYEQYF
NA	TRBV27	TRBJ2-2	TRBD2	TGTGCCAGCACTAGGACTAGCGGGGCCGGGGAGCTGTTTTTT	CASTRTSGAGELFF
NA	TRBV24-1	TRBJ2-2	TRBD2	TGTGCCGTGCTAGCGGGGGGCACCGGGGAGCTGTTTTTT	CAVLAGGTGELFF
NA	TRBV6-5	TRBJ1-4	NA	TGTGCCAGCAGTCCAGGGCCGGCTAATGAAAAACTGTTTTTT	CASSPGPANEKLFF
few	TRBV5-1	TRBJ1-4	NA	TGCGCCAGCAGCCAAACAGGGAGGGAGGCTAATGAAAAACTGTTTTTT	CASSQTGREANEKLFF
NA	TRBV6-6	TRBJ2-7	NA	TGTGCCAGCAGTACCGGACCATCCTACGAGCAGTACTTC	CASSTGPSYEQYF
once	TRBV5-1	TRBJ1-2	TRBD1	TGCGCCAGTTCCGGACAGGGACGTCACTATGGCTACACCTTC	CASSGQGRHYGYTF
NA	TRBV3-1/TRBV3-2	TRBJ2-1	NA	TGTGCCAGCAGCCTTGGGGCCGCCGGGCAGTTCTTC	CASSLGAAGQFF
NA	TRBV11-2	TRBJ2-7	NA	TGTGCCAGCAGCTTCGGAAGGGAGTACAACGAGCAGTACTTC	CASSFGREYNEQYF
NA	TRBV18	TRBJ1-5	TRBD1	TGTGCCAGCTCACGGTCACAGGGGAAGTATCAGCCCCAGCATTTT	CASSRSQGKYQPQHF
NA	TRBV4-2	TRBJ2-1	NA	TGTGCCAGCAGCCAAGATCACCAGGGCGGGGTCGATGAGCAGTTCTTC	CASSQDHQGGVDEQFF
NA	TRBV30	TRBJ1-1	TRBD1	TGTGCCTGGAGTCCGGACAGGTTCGCGACTTTTAACACTGAAGCTTTCTTT	CAWSPDRFATFNTEAFF
NA	TRBV11-3	TRBJ1-1	TRBD1	TGTGCCAGCAGCTTTGGTTCAGGGGGTACTGAAGCTTTCTTT	CASSFGSGGTEAFF
NA	TRBV7-9	TRBJ2-7	TRBD2	TGTGCCAGCAGCTTAGTAGCGGGTTTCGAGCAGTACTTC	CASSLVAGFEQYF
NA	TRBV13	TRBJ2-5	TRBD1	TGTGCCAGCAGCCCCGGGGGACAGGGGCTAGAGACCCAGTACTTC	CASSPGGQGLETQYF
NA	TRBV5-8	TRBJ1-5	NA	TGTGCCAGCAGCTTTCAGGGGTATAGCAATCAGCCCCAGCATTTT	CASSFQGYSNQPQHF
NA	TRBV3-1/TRBV3-2	TRBJ2-4	NA	TGTGCCAGCAGCCACTCAACAGGGGCCAAAAACATTCAGTACTTC	CASSHSTGAKNIQYF
NA	TRBV28	TRBJ2-5	TRBD2	TGTGCCAGCAGTCCCATAGCGGGAGCGAAGACCCAGTACTTC	CASSPIAGAKTQYF
few	TRBV19	TRBJ2-7	TRBD2	TGTGCCAGTGTCCCAGGGCTAGCGGGACCAGCTGTAGAGCAGTACTTC	CASVPGLAGPAVEQYF
many	TRBV28	TRBJ2-1	TRBD2	TGTGCCAGCAGCTTAGCGGGAACGTTCAATGAGCAGTTCTTC	CASSLAGTFNEQFF